This T cell receptor (beta chain) came from a study of T cells in Graves' hyperthyroidism and ophthalmopathy. Study-wide points: Researchers report that a 13 V-J model separated ophthalmopathy from stable hyperthyroidism.

RNA transcripts yielded amplified TCR beta CDR3 regions. TCR CDR3 underwent first-round RT-PCR with the HTBI primer set. TCRdb re-called the multiplex PCR reads through MiXCR, storing one row per CDR3 protein. The sample contains 700,000 to 850,000 distinct CDR3 sequences, around a third of which appear only once. Points on this clonotype: Its antigen is undetermined. Germline and junction disagree at one end, which may indicate a read error.

Researchers barred patients who had uncontrolled infection, other autoimmune disease, pregnancy or lactation. CDR1 KGHDR and CDR2 SFDVKD come from the germline V gene. This CDR3 contains 15 residues. This TCR derives from a woman in her forties with Graves' hyperthyroidism. The chain joins TRBV24-1 to TRBJ2-1; TRBD2 matches 11 bases. Near its end, the DNA agrees better with TRBJ2-7, so the J call may be wrong. The sample consisted of blood. The CDR3 DNA is TGTGCCAGCAGTTTTCTAGCGGGGGGTTTTTACGAGCAGTACTTC. It encodes CASSFLAGGFYEQYF.